Below are 19 T cell receptor beta chains sequenced from a single sample in a study of human T cells and chemical hapten exposure. TCRdb reprocessed the RACE reads via MiXCR and lists one record per CDR3 protein. This table holds over 65,000 distinct CDR3 sequences, around a tenth found once. Time point reported: patch test 2, 6 weeks after DPC sensitization. The treatment is: therapeutic diphenylcyclopropenone sensitization with weekly scalp DPC. This specimen consisted of whole blood, obtained in connection with sensitization to the hapten diphenylcyclopropenone (DPC). These receptors were collected from a man between 18 and 35 years old with alopecia areata. Some clones in this sample may be carry-over from other donors' samples.

In its sample, this clonotype was seen many times. As DNA, the CDR3 is TGCAGTGCTAGGTCAGACAGGGGGCATAGGAACACTGAAGCTTTCTTT. Protein sequence: CSARSDRGHRNTEAFF. This chain links TRBV20-1 with TRBJ1-1; 10 nucleotides match TRBD1. Unmatched junction bases numbered 8, after V lost 3 bases and J lost 1 base. The CDR3 sequence is 16 residues long. Looked up from germline, CDR1 is DFQATT and CDR2 is SNEGSKA (reference sequence).

This chain joins TRBV28 and TRBJ2-1, with D possibly TRBD1 on 6 matching bases. Germline values: CDR1 MDHEN, CDR2 SYDVKM. This CDR3 comprises 14 residues. V lost 5 bases to trimming and J lost 3 bases, with 11 bases between them. In DNA, the CDR3 is TGTGCCAGCAGTCAGGGGCAGGACTACAATGAGCAGTTCTTC. This translates into CASSQGQDYNEQFF.

This clonotype came up many times. V gene TRBV6-6 combines with J gene TRBJ2-3; unclear D gene. Germline V gene data show CDR1 as MNHNY and CDR2 as SVGAGI (reference sequence). V dropped 8 bases and J dropped 2 bases, with 8 bases sitting between them. This CDR3 spans 12 amino acids. The CDR3 sequence: CASGRLTDTQYF. The CDR3 DNA sequence: TGTGCCAGCGGGCGCCTCACAGATACGCAGTATTTT.

This clonotype was found a few times. The chain carries TRBV10-1 and TRBJ2-5, with 7 bases aligning to TRBD1. The CDR3 has 15 amino acids. CDR1 is WNHNN, CDR2 SYGVQD, per germline (reference sequence). Trimming removed 10 bases from V and 4 bases from J; junction bases left unmatched: 15. CDR3: CANGRQGGGAETQYF. Here the CDR3 DNA reads TGCGCCAACGGCCGACAGGGCGGAGGAGCAGAGACCCAGTACTTC.

Only a few counts were recorded for this clonotype. This chain joins TRBV6-2 or TRBV6-3 and TRBJ2-3; D gene unclear. V gave up 3 bases and J gave up 4 bases, with 5 bases separating them. This CDR3 comprises 12 residues. Germline CDR1 is MNHEY and CDR2 is SVGEGT. CDR3 sequence (DNA): TGTGCCAGCAGTTATCCTCCAGATACGCAGTATTTT. Its protein product is CASSYPPDTQYF.

V and J are TRBV7-9 and TRBJ2-5, with 8 positions matching TRBD1. The CDR3 is 17 amino acids. V trimming: 2 bases; J trimming: 3 bases; junction bases outside the gene matches: 11. Germline CDR1 is SEHNR and CDR2 is FQNEAQ (reference sequence). The CDR3 region is CASSLSFIQGVEETQYF. The CDR3 nucleotides are TGTGCCAGCAGCTTATCCTTTATACAGGGGGTAGAAGAGACCCAGTACTTC.

In its sample, this clonotype was seen many times. The chain couples TRBV7-9 to TRBJ2-2; the D gene is possibly TRBD1 (5 bases). The V and J ends lost 2 bases and 1 base respectively, with 14 bases between them. The CDR3 runs to 17 residues. Germline loops: CDR1 SEHNR, CDR2 FQNEAQ (reference sequence). CDR3 sequence (DNA): TGTGCCAGCAGCTTATTCAGGGTTCGAAGGAACACCGGGGAGCTGTTTTTT. Translation gives CASSLFRVRRNTGELFF. The variable domain in full, completed from reference TRBV7-9 and TRBJ2-2, reads DTGVSQNPRHKITKRGQNVTFRCDPISEHNRLYWYRQTLGQGPEFLTYFQNEAQLEKSRLLSDRFSAERPKGSFSTLEIQRTEQGDSAMYLCASSLFRVRRNTGELFFGEGSRLTVL.

This clonotype was seen repeatedly, ten times or more. This chain joins TRBV5-4 and TRBJ2-3; possibly TRBD1 for D (5 bases). Trimming pared 1 base from V and 0 bases from J, leaving 9 bases between. CDR3 size: 15 residues. CDR1 and CDR2 from the germline V gene are SGHNT and YYREEE (reference sequence). CDR3 nucleotides: TGTGCCAGCAGCTTGAGGGGTTACAGCACAGATACGCAGTATTTT. This codes for CASSLRGYSTDTQYF.

This clonotype has a handful of counts. The V and J genes are TRBV7-6 and TRBJ2-7, with a weak D call TRBD2 (6 bases). With 2 bases removed from V and 7 bases from J, the gap between germline ends came to 21 bases. CDR1 is SGHVS, CDR2 FNYEAQ, per germline. The CDR3 runs 16 residues. In nucleotides, the CDR3 is TGTGCCAGCAGCTTAAAGCCACAGGAGCCGCGGGGTGAGCAGTACTTC. Protein product: CASSLKPQEPRGEQYF.

CDR3 loop: CASSHGTATTNEKLFF. For the CDR3, the DNA is TGTGCCAGCAGCCATGGGACAGCTACAACTAATGAAAAACTGTTTTTT. V usage is TRBV7-6 and J usage is TRBJ1-4, with 7 bases that match TRBD1. The V gene's germline CDR1 is SGHVS and CDR2 FNYEAQ. This CDR3 is 16 amino acids long. V shed 5 bases, J shed 0 bases, and the junction held 6 bases outside the gene matches. Supplemented by reference TRBV7-6 and TRBJ1-4, the full variable domain reads GAGVSQSPRYKVTKRGQDVALRCDPISGHVSLYWYRQALGQGPEFLTYFNYEAQQDKSGLPNDRFSAERPEGSISTLTIQRTEQRDSAMYRCASSHGTATTNEKLFFGSGTQLSVL.

By sample fraction, this clonotype is medium-sized (0.01 to 0.1%). This chain uses TRBV28 with TRBJ2-7; the D is unclear. Trimming removed 6 bases at V and 2 bases at J, with 5 bases between. The CDR3 has 11 residues. The germline V gene encodes CDR1 MDHEN and CDR2 SYDVKM. The CDR3 nucleotides are TGTGCCAGCAGCTTAGCCTACGAGCAGTACTTC. Its protein is CASSLAYEQYF.

V and J are TRBV12-3 or TRBV12-4 and TRBJ2-1; 9 bases fit TRBD1. J was trimmed by 0 bases and V by 8 bases; bases with no gene match: 20. The CDR3 covers 20 residues. DNA of the CDR3: TGTGCCAGCGGATCTGGGACAGGGAGTTTCAAAAGAAGCTCCTACAATGAGCAGTTCTTC. Amino acid sequence: CASGSGTGSFKRSSYNEQFF.

This chain links TRBV24-1 with TRBJ1-5; D gene unclear. The CDR3 loop spans 15 amino acids. Looked up from germline, CDR1 is KGHDR and CDR2 is SFDVKD. Trimming pared 3 bases from V and 7 bases from J, leaving 15 bases between. The CDR3 loop is CATSDHARADQPQHF. In nucleotides, the CDR3 is TGTGCCACCAGTGATCACGCTCGGGCCGACCAGCCCCAGCATTTT.

The DNA of the CDR3 is TGTGCCAGCAGCTCAAGACTAGCGGGGGGAAAAGAGACCCAGTACTTC. It translates to CASSSRLAGGKETQYF. The chain couples TRBV7-2 to TRBJ2-5; 13 nucleotides align to TRBD2. The CDR3 is 16 amino acids. Looked up from germline, CDR1 is SGHTA and CDR2 is FQGNSA. The V segment lost 4 bases and the J segment 3 bases; nucleotides outside the gene matches: 5.

This clonotype was seen a handful of times. This CDR3 is CASSQDIGDQPQHF. CDR3 in DNA: TGTGCCAGCAGCCAAGATATCGGGGATCAGCCCCAGCATTTT. The chain has TRBV3-1 and TRBJ1-5; D call uncertain. The V end lost 0 bases, the J end lost 5 bases, and 8 bases lay between the germline ends. This CDR3 contains 14 residues. CDR1 is LGHDT and CDR2 is YNNKEL in the germline V gene (reference sequence).

The chain joins TRBV7-9 to TRBJ2-2; 7 bases align to TRBD1. J lost 4 bases, V lost 5 bases, and 4 bases had no gene match. CDR3 length equals 14 residues. Germline V gene lookup returns CDR1 SEHNR and CDR2 FQNEAQ (reference sequence). CDR3: CASSPGQVTGELFF. The CDR3 nucleotides are TGTGCCAGCAGCCCCGGACAGGTCACCGGGGAGCTGTTTTTT.

This clonotype was recorded at least ten times. The genes are TRBV7-3 and TRBJ1-2, with a tentative D call TRBD1 (5 bases). The length of the CDR3 is 13 residues. Germline lookup yields CDR1 SGHTA and CDR2 FQGTGA. V was clipped by 3 bases and J by 14 bases, with 19 bases between them. CDR3 region: CASSFVLGDLSTF. For the CDR3, the DNA is TGTGCCAGCAGCTTCGTTCTGGGGGACCTATCGACCTTC.

This clonotype was counted at least ten times. The rearrangement joins TRBV5-1 to TRBJ2-2; D might be TRBD1 (6 bases). The CDR3 runs 16 residues. Trimming took 3 bases from V and 4 from J, leaving 16 bases between them. The germline V gene encodes CDR1 SGHRS and CDR2 YFSETQ. Written as DNA, the CDR3 is TGCGCCAGCAGCTCTTACAGGGAAGGCATCACCGGGGAGCTGTTTTTT. Its translation is CASSSYREGITGELFF.

This clonotype was picked up a small number of times. V is TRBV10-2 and J is TRBJ2-1, with 12 bases that match TRBD2. This CDR3 has 15 residues. Germline CDR1 WSHSY, CDR2 SAAADI. Losses at the gene ends were 6 bases for V and 8 bases for J; bases not matched to a gene: 8. The CDR3 region has the DNA TGCGCCAGCAGGGCTAGCGGGGGGGTTATCCATGAGCAGTTCTTC. Its translation: CASRASGGVIHEQFF.